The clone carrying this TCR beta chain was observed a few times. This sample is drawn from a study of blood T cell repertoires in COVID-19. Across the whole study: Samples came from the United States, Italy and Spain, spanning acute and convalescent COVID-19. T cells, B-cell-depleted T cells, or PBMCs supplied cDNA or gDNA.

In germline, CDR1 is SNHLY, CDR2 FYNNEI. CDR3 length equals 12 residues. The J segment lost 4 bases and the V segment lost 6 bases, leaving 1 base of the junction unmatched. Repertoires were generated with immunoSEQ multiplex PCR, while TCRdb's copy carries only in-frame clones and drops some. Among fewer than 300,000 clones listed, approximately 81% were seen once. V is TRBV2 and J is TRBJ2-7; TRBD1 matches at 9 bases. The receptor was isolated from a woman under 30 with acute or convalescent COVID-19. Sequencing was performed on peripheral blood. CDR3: CASSGQGYEQYF. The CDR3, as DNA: TGTGCCAGCAGCGGACAGGGGTACGAGCAGTACTTC.